A single sample gave rise to the 13 T cell receptor beta chains below, sequenced in a study of blood T cell repertoires in COVID-19. Repertoires were generated with immunoSEQ multiplex PCR, while TCRdb's copy carries only in-frame clones and drops some. The sample shows around 620,000 clones, more than 80% of them seen only once. Sequencing was done on a sample of peripheral blood. These TCRs come from a woman aged 18-29 years with acute or convalescent COVID-19.

The J gene is TRBJ1-2, the V gene TRBV11-2; tentatively, D is TRBD1 (5 bases). The ends were cut back, 3 bases at V and 3 bases at J, with 8 bases in the middle. Germline CDR1 SGHAT, CDR2 FQNNGV. The CDR3 has 13 amino acids. The CDR3 DNA reads as TGTGCCAGCAGCTTGGAGACAGACTATGGCTACACCTTC. Its protein product is CASSLETDYGYTF. The whole variable domain, remainder taken from reference TRBV11-2 and TRBJ1-2, is EAGVAQSPRYKIIEKRQSVAFWCNPISGHATLYWYQQILGQGPKLLIQFQNNGVVDDSQLPKDRFSAERLKGVDSTLKIQPAKLEDSAVYLCASSLETDYGYTFGSGTRLTVV.

This rearrangement joins TRBV6-2 or TRBV6-3 to TRBJ2-1; 15 nucleotides agree with TRBD2. This CDR3 comprises 16 residues. CDR1 is MNHEY, CDR2 SVGEGT, per germline. V gave up 6 bases and J gave up 8 bases; unmatched junction bases: 8. Written as DNA, the CDR3 is TGTGCCAGCAGCCCCCGGACTAGCGGGGGGGCGGATGAGCAGTTCTTC. Amino acid sequence: CASSPRTSGGADEQFF.

This clone appeared a few times. The genes are TRBV3-1 (or the pseudogene TRBV3-2) and TRBJ1-2; 7 nucleotides match TRBD1. Germline CDR1 LGHDT, CDR2 YNNKEL (reference sequence). CDR3 length equals 14 residues. Trimming at V came to 4 bases and at J to 8 bases, leaving 10 bases not matched to a gene. CDR3 sequence (DNA): TGTGCCAGCAGCCCGTCCGACAGGGTGCCCGGCTACACCTTC. Translating gives CASSPSDRVPGYTF.

CDR3 in amino acids: CAWSTTGNQPQHF. Written as DNA, the CDR3 is TGTGCCTGGAGTACGACAGGGAATCAGCCCCAGCATTTT. The genes are TRBV30 and TRBJ1-5; TRBD1 agrees at 7 bases. J lost 4 bases, V lost 2 bases, and 2 bases had no gene match. CDR3 size: 13 residues. Looked up from germline, CDR1 is GTSNPN and CDR2 is SVGIG (reference sequence).

The chain is built from TRBV5-1 and TRBJ2-7; 7 nucleotides line up with TRBD1. V lost 4 bases and J lost 1; bases outside the gene matches: 5. Per the germline V gene, CDR1 is SGHRS and CDR2 is YFSETQ. CDR3 length: 14 amino acids. The CDR3 sequence: CASSPGQMSYEQYF. The CDR3 DNA follows: TGCGCCAGCAGCCCGGGACAGATGTCCTACGAGCAGTACTTC.

The chain joins TRBV12-3 or TRBV12-4 to TRBJ2-1; D gene uncertain. The CDR3 spans 13 residues. V dropped 0 bases and J dropped 7 bases, with 7 bases sitting between them. CDR3 coding DNA: TGTGCCAGCAGTTTAGCGATACTTAATGAGCAGTTCTTC. Its translation is CASSLAILNEQFF.

V and J are TRBV4-2 and TRBJ1-2; 9 nucleotides match TRBD1. Germline trimming cut 5 bases from V and 4 bases from J; bases unmatched to any gene: 14. The CDR3 consists of 17 residues. CDR1 and CDR2 from the germline V gene are LGHNA and YNFKEQ. In DNA form, the CDR3 reads TGTGCCAGCAGCGACACCGCCACAGGGGGCCCCCTCTATGGCTACACCTTC. Protein: CASSDTATGGPLYGYTF.

This chain uses TRBV11-3 with TRBJ2-2; 9 bases are a match to TRBD2. Germline V lookup: CDR1 SGHNT, CDR2 YENEEA. The CDR3 extends over 18 amino acids. V lost 5 bases, J lost 0 bases, and 10 bases stayed unmatched. This chain's CDR3 is CASSLGGLAGTNTGELFF. The CDR3 bases are TGTGCCAGCAGCCTAGGTGGGCTAGCGGGGACGAACACCGGGGAGCTGTTTTTT.

The chain links TRBV7-9 to TRBJ1-2, with TRBD1 as a possible D gene (6 bases). CDR1 SEHNR and CDR2 FQNEAQ come from the germline V gene (reference sequence). Trimming stripped 7 bases from V and 8 bases from J, with 20 bases between. The CDR3 length is 14 residues. In nucleotides, the CDR3 is TGTGCCAGCAATCCCCAAACAGGGTTAAACGGCTACACCTTC. Residues: CASNPQTGLNGYTF.

The chain uses TRBV7-7 and TRBJ2-3; 8 bases line up with TRBD1. The J segment lost 3 bases and the V segment lost 5 bases, leaving 7 bases of the junction unmatched. CDR1 and CDR2 from the germline V gene are SSHAT and FNYEAQ (reference sequence). This CDR3 region has 15 residues. The CDR3 region has the DNA TGTGCCAGCAGCCTCGGGACAGGCCGTACAGATACGCAGTATTTT. Translated: CASSLGTGRTDTQYF.

The chain is built from TRBV7-9 and TRBJ2-7; 8 bases align to TRBD2. Germline V lookup: CDR1 SEHNR, CDR2 FQNEAQ (reference sequence). With V trimmed by 3 bases and J by 2 bases, 6 bases remained unmatched. This CDR3 contains 15 residues. The CDR3 loop reads CASSFPPGGAYEQYF. CDR3 coding DNA: TGTGCCAGCAGCTTTCCCCCGGGGGGGGCCTACGAGCAGTACTTC.

The J gene is TRBJ1-5, the V gene TRBV6-2 or TRBV6-3; 8 bases are shared with TRBD1. Germline CDR1 and CDR2: MNHEY and SVGEGT. CDR3 length equals 15 residues. J was trimmed by 6 bases and V by 2 bases; bases with no gene match: 6. DNA for the CDR3: TGTGCCAGCAGTTACCAGGGGGCGCCCCGTCAGCCCCAGCATTTT. It specifies CASSYQGAPRQPQHF.

The chain couples TRBV13 to TRBJ2-4, with D uncertain. Looked up from germline, CDR1 is PRHDT and CDR2 is FYEKMQ (reference sequence). This CDR3 has 11 amino acids. The ends were cut back, 2 bases at V and 8 bases at J, with 4 bases in the middle. The CDR3 coding sequence is TGTGCCAGCAGCTTATCATACATTCAGTACTTC. Its protein product is CASSLSYIQYF.